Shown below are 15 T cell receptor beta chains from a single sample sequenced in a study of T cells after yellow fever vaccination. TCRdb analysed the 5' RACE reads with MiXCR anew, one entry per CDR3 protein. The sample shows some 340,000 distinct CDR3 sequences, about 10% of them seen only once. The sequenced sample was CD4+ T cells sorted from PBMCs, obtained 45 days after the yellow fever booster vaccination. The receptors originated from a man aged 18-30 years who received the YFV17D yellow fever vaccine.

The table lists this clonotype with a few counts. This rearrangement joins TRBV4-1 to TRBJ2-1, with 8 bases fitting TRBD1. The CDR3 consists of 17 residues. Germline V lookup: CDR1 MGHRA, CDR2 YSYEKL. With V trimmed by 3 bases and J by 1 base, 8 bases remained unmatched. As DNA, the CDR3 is TGCGCCAGCAGCCAGCAAGGAGGGACAGGTTCCTACAATGAGCAGTTCTTC. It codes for CASSQQGGTGSYNEQFF.

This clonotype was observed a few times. The CDR3 DNA follows: TGTGCCAGCAGCGAGAGCAGGGGTAATGAGCAGTTCTTC. Protein: CASSESRGNEQFF. This sequence joins TRBV7-3 and TRBJ2-1; the D gene is possibly TRBD1 (6 bases). V was trimmed by 5 bases and J by 7 bases, leaving 12 bases between them. There are 13 residues in the CDR3. Germline values: CDR1 SGHTA, CDR2 FQGTGA.

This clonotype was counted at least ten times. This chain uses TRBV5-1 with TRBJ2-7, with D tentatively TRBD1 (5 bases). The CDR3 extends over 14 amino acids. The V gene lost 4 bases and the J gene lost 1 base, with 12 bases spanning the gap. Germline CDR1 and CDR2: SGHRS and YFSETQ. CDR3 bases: TGCGCCAGCAGCGGGGCAGAATATTCCTACGAGCAGTACTTC. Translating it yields CASSGAEYSYEQYF.

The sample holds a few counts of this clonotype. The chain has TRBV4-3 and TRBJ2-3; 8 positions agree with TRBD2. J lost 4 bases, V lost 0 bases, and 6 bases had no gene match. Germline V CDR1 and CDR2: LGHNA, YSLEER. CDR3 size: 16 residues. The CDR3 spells CASSQDLPGGADTQYF. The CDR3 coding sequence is TGCGCCAGCAGCCAAGATCTTCCGGGGGGGGCAGATACGCAGTATTTT.

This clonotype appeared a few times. The CDR3 bases are TGTGCCAGCTCGCCGGGTTCGGGTTCTCTCGGTTACGAGCAGTACGTC. It specifies CASSPGSGSLGYEQYV. V usage is TRBV18 and J usage is TRBJ2-7; D gene ambiguous. The germline CDR1 and CDR2 sequences are KGHSH and LQKENI. The V end was cut by 6 bases, the J end by 4 bases, with 22 bases between. The CDR3 contains 16 residues.

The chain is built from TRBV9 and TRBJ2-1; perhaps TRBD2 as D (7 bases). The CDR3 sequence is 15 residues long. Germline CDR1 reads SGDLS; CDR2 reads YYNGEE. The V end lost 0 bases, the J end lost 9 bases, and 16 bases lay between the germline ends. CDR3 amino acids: CASSVASWGGREQFF. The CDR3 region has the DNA TGTGCCAGCAGCGTAGCGTCGTGGGGGGGCCGTGAGCAGTTCTTC.

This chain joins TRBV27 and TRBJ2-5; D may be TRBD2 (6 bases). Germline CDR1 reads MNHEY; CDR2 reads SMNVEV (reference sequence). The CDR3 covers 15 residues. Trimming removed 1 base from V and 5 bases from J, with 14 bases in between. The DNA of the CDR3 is TGTGCCAGCAGTTTATATTCGCGGGGACCTGAGACCCAGTACTTC. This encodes CASSLYSRGPETQYF.

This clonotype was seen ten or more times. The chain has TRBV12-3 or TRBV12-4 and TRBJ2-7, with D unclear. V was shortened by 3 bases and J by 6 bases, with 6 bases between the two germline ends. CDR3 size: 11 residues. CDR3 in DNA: TGTGCCAGCAGTTTTCTGGCCGAGCAGTACTTC. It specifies CASSFLAEQYF.

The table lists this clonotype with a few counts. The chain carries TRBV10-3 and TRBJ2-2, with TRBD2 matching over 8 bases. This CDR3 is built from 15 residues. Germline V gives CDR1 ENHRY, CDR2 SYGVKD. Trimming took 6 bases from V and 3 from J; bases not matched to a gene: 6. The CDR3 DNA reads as TGTGCCATCAGGACGGGCGGGGGGTACACCGGGGAGCTGTTTTTT. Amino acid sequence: CAIRTGGGYTGELFF.

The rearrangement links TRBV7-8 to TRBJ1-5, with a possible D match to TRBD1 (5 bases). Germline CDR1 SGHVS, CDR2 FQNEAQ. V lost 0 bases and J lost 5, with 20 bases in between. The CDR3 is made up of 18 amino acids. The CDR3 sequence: CASSLASVANRGDQPQHF. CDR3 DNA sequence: TGTGCCAGCAGCTTAGCGTCGGTGGCAAATAGGGGCGATCAGCCCCAGCATTTT. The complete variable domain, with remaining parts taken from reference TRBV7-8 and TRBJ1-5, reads GAGVSQSPRYKVAKRGQDVALRCDPISGHVSLFWYQQALGQGPEFLTYFQNEAQLDKSGLPSDRFFAERPEGSVSTLKIQRTQQEDSAVYLCASSLASVANRGDQPQHFGDGTRLSIL.

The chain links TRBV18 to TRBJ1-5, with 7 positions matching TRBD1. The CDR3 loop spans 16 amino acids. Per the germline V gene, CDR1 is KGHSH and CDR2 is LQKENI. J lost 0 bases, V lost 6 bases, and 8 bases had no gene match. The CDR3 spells CASSETGILSNQPQHF. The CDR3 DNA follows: TGTGCCAGCTCGGAGACAGGGATCCTTAGCAATCAGCCCCAGCATTTT.

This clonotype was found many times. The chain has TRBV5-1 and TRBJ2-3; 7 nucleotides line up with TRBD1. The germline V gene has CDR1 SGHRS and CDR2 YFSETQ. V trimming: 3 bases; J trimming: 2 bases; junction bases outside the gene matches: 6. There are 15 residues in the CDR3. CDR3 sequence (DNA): TGCGCCAGCAGCTATGGACAGGATTACACAGATACGCAGTATTTT. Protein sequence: CASSYGQDYTDTQYF. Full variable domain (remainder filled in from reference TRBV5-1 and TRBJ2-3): KAGVTQTPRYLIKTRGQQVTLSCSPISGHRSVSWYQQTPGQGLQFLFEYFSETQRNKGNFPGRFSGRQFSNSRSEMNVSTLELGDSALYLCASSYGQDYTDTQYFGPGTRLTVL.

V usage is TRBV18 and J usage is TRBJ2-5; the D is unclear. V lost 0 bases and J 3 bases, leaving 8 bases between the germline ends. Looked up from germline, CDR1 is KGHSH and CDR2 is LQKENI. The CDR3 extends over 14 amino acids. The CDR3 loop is CASSPPNFEETQYF. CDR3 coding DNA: TGTGCCAGCTCACCACCTAACTTCGAAGAGACCCAGTACTTC.

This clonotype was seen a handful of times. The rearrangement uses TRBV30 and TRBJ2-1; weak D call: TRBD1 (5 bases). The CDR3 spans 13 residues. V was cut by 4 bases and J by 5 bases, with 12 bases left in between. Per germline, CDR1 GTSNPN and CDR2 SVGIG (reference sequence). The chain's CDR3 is CAWMIDRNNEQFF. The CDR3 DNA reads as TGTGCCTGGATGATAGACAGAAACAATGAGCAGTTCTTC.

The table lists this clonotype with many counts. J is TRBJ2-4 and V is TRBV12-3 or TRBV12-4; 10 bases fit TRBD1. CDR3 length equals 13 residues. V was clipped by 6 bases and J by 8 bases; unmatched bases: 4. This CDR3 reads CASSETGGYIQYF. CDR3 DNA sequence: TGTGCCAGCAGCGAGACAGGGGGCTACATTCAGTACTTC.